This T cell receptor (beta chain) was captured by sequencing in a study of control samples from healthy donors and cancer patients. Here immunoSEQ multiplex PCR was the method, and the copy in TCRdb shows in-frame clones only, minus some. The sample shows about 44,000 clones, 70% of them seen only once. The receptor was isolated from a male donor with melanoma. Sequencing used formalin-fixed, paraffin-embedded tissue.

CDR3 coding DNA: TGCGCCAGCAGCTTGACAGGGGGTGTAAACTATGGCTACACCTTC. Translation: CASSLTGGVNYGYTF. The V call is TRBV5-1, the J call TRBJ1-2; TRBD1 matches at 8 bases. The J segment lost 2 bases and the V segment lost 1 base, leaving 4 bases of the junction unmatched. From germline, CDR1 is SGHRS and CDR2 YFSETQ. This CDR3 spans 15 amino acids. Based on the CDR3 plus reference TRBV5-1 and TRBJ1-2, the full variable domain is KAGVTQTPRYLIKTRGQQVTLSCSPISGHRSVSWYQQTPGQGLQFLFEYFSETQRNKGNFPGRFSGRQFSNSRSEMNVSTLELGDSALYLCASSLTGGVNYGYTFGSGTRLTVV.